Presented here are 2 T cell receptor beta chains from one specimen sequenced in a study of human T cells and chemical hapten exposure. Time point meaning: patch test 2, 6 weeks after DPC sensitization. Treatment defined: therapeutic diphenylcyclopropenone sensitization with weekly scalp DPC. TCRdb ran MiXCR on the RACE reads and lists one entry per CDR3 protein. The sample carries 350,000 to 400,000 distinct CDR3 sequences, about 6% recorded once. The source was whole blood, collected in connection with sensitization to the hapten diphenylcyclopropenone (DPC). The receptors were gathered from a woman between 18 and 29 years old with alopecia areata. Some clones in this sample may be carry-over from other donors' samples.

This clonotype was seen a handful of times. The V call is TRBV19, the J call TRBJ1-5; no clear D. V shed 3 bases and J shed 2 bases, with 11 bases lying between them. Germline loops: CDR1 LNHDA, CDR2 SQIVND (reference sequence). The CDR3 runs 15 residues. CDR3 nucleotides: TGTGCCAGTAGTATTTATTGGGGTGGCAATCAGCCCCAGCATTTT. Translating it yields CASSIYWGGNQPQHF. The full variable domain, rest sourced from reference TRBV19 and TRBJ1-5, is DGGITQSPKYLFRKEGQNVTLSCEQNLNHDAMYWYRQDPGQGLRLIYYSQIVNDFQKGDIAEGYSVSREKKESFPLTVTSAQKNPTAFYLCASSIYWGGNQPQHFGDGTRLSIL.

This clonotype was recorded many times. The CDR3 loop reads CASSRGAIDGKPEAFF. The CDR3 DNA sequence: TGTGCCAGCAGCCGCGGGGCAATTGATGGGAAGCCTGAAGCTTTCTTT. V gene TRBV7-9 combines with J gene TRBJ1-1; D is possibly TRBD1 (5 bases). CDR3 length: 16 residues. Trimming stripped 5 bases from V and 6 bases from J, with 22 bases between. Germline V lookup: CDR1 SEHNR, CDR2 FQNEAQ (reference sequence). Full variable domain (outside the CDR3, taken from reference TRBV7-9 and TRBJ1-1): DTGVSQNPRHKITKRGQNVTFRCDPISEHNRLYWYRQTLGQGPEFLTYFQNEAQLEKSRLLSDRFSAERPKGSFSTLEIQRTEQGDSAMYLCASSRGAIDGKPEAFFGQGTRLTVV.